This T cell receptor (beta chain) was found in a study of T cell repertoires in cytomegalovirus infection. Study-wide context: TCR beta signatures that were public indicated CMV infection and matching HLA type.

As to this clonotype: Its antigen is unidentified.

TCRdb analysed the reads with MiXCR anew, one entry per CDR3 protein. The data show some 940,000 distinct CDR3 sequences, 25% to 40% seen once. The CDR3 extends over 14 amino acids. From germline, CDR1 is MNHNS and CDR2 SASEGT. Trimming pared 4 bases from V and 5 bases from J, leaving 15 bases between. Study-wide results and limits: Dominating the ex vivo response were TCR beta clonotypes that were CMV-specific and HLA-C-restricted. CMV carriers having the relevant HLA were flagged by cumulative public TCR beta family frequency.

The J gene is TRBJ2-7, the V gene TRBV6-1, with D tentatively TRBD2 (6 bases). Sequences were derived from cultured CD8+ T cells from PBMCs, sampled from culture after CMV antigen stimulation. This clonotype was obtained from a human donor in good health (CMV status not recorded). Some clones in this sample may be carry-over from other donors' samples. In nucleotides, the CDR3 is TGTGCCAGCAGTGGCGGACGGGGGAATAACGAGCAGTACTTC. Its protein product is CASSGGRGNNEQYF.